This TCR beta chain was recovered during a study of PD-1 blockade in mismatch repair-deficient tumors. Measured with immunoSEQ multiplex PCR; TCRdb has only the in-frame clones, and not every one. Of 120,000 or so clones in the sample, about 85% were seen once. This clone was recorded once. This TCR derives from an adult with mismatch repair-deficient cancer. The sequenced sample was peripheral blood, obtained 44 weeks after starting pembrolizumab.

DNA of the CDR3: TGTGCCAGCAGCTCGCGGGGACAGGGGTTCTACGAGCAGTACTTC. This translates into CASSSRGQGFYEQYF. The chain couples TRBV11-3 to TRBJ2-7; TRBD1 aligns across 10 bases. The CDR3 consists of 15 residues. V was pared by 4 bases and J by 3 bases, with 6 bases of the junction left unmatched. Looked up from germline, CDR1 is SGHNT and CDR2 is YENEEA.